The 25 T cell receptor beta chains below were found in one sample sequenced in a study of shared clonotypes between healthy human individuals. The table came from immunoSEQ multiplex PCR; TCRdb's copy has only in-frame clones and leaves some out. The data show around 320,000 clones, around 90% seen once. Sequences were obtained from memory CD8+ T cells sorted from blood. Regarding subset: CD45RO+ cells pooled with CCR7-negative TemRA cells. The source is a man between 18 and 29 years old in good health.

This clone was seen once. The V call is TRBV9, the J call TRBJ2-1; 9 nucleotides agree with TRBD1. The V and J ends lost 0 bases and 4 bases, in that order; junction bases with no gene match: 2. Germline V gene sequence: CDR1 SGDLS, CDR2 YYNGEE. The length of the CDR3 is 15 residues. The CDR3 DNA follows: TGTGCCAGCAGCGTAGTAGGACAGGGGTACAATGAGCAGTTCTTC. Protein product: CASSVVGQGYNEQFF.

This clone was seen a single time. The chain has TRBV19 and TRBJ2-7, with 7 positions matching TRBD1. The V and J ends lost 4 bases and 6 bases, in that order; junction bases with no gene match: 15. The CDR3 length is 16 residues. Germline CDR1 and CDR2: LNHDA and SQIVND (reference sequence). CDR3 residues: CASSRGWTGPFVEQYF. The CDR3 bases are TGTGCCAGTAGTAGGGGCTGGACAGGTCCTTTTGTCGAGCAGTACTTC.

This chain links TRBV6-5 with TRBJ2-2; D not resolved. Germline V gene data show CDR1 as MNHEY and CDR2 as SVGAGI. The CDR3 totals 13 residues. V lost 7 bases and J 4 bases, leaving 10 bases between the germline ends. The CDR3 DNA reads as TGTGCCAGCACTTCTAGTGCCACCGGGGAGCTGTTTTTT. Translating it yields CASTSSATGELFF.

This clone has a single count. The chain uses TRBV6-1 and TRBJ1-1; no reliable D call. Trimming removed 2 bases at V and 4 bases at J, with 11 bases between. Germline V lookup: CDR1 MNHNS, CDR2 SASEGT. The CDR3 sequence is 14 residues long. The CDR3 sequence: CASSETRVGTEAFF. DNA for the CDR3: TGTGCCAGCAGTGAAACAAGGGTCGGCACTGAAGCTTTCTTT.

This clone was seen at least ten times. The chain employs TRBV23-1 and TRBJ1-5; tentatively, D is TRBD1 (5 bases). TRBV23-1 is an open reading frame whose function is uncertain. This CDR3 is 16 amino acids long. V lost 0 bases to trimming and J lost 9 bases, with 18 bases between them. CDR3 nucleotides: TGCGCCAGCAGTCAATCGGGCGGGACTATGAGAGGGCCCCAGCATTTT. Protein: CASSQSGGTMRGPQHF.

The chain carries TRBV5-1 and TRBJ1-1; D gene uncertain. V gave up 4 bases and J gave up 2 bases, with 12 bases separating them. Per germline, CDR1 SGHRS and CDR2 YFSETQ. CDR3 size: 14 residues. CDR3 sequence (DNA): TGCGCCAGCAGCGCCCAAGGGCCTAACACTGAAGCTTTCTTT. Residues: CASSAQGPNTEAFF.

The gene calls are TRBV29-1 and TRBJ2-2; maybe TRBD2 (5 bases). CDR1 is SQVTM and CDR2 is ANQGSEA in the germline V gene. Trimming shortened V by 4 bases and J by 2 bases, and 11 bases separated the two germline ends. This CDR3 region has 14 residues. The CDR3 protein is CSVGRRSNTGELFF. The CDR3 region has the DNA TGCAGCGTTGGGAGGCGGTCTAACACCGGGGAGCTGTTTTTT.

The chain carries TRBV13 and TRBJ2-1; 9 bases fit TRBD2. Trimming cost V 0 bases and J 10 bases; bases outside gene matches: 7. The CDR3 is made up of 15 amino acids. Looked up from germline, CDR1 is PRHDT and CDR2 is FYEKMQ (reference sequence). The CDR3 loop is CASSLGGSGRGEQFF. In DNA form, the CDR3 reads TGTGCCAGCAGCTTAGGCGGTAGCGGGAGAGGCGAGCAGTTCTTC.

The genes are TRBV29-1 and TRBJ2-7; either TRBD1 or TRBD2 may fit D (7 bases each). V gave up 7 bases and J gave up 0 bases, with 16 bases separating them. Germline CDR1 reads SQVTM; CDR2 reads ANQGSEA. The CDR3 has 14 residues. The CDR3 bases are TGCAGCGGGGGGGGACAGCTAACCTCCTACGAGCAGTACTTC. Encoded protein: CSGGGQLTSYEQYF.

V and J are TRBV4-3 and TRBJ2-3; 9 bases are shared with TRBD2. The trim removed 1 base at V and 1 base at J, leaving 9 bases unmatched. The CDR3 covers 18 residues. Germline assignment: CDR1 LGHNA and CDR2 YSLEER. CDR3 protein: CASSQVNGGRVGTDTQYF. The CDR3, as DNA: TGCGCCAGCAGCCAAGTTAATGGCGGGAGGGTAGGCACAGATACGCAGTATTTT.

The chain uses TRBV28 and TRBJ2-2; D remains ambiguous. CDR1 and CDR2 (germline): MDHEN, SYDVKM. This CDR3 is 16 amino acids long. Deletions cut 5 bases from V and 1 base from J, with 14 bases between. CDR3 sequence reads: CASSLSLQRNTGELFF. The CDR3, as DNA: TGTGCCAGCAGTCTAAGCCTCCAGCGGAACACCGGGGAGCTGTTTTTT.

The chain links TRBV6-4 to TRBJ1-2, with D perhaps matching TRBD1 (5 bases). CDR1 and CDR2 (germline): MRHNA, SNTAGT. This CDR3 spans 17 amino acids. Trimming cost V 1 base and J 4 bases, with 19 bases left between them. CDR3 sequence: CASSDWGWRGIGYGYTF. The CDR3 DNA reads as TGTGCCAGCAGTGACTGGGGCTGGCGGGGAATCGGCTATGGCTACACCTTC.

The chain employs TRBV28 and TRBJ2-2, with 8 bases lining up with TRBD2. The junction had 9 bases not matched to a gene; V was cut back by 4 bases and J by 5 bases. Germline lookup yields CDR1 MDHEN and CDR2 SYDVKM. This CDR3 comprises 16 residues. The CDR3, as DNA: TGTGCCAGCAGTTATCCGGGACTAGGGAGGACCGGGGAGCTGTTTTTT. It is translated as CASSYPGLGRTGELFF.

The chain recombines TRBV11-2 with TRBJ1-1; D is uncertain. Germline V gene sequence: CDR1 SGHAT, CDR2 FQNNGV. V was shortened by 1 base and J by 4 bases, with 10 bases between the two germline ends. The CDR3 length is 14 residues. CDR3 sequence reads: CASSLGGLGTEAFF. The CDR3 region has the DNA TGTGCCAGCAGCTTAGGTGGGTTGGGCACTGAAGCTTTCTTT.

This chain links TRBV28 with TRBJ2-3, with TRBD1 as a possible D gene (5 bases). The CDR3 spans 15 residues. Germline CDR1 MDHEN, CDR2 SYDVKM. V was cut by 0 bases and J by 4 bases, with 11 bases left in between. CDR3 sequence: CASSLWLGPADTQYF. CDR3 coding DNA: TGTGCCAGCAGTTTATGGTTGGGGCCCGCAGATACGCAGTATTTT. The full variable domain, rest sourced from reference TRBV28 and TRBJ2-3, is DVKVTQSSRYLVKRTGEKVFLECVQDMDHENMFWYRQDPGLGLRLIYFSYDVKMKEKGDIPEGYSVSREKKERFSLILESASTNQTSMYLCASSLWLGPADTQYFGPGTRLTVL.

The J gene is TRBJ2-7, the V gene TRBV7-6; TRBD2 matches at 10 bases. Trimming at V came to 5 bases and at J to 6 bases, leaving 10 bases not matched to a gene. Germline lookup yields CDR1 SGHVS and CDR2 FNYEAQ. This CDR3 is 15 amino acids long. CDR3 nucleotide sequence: TGTGCCAGCAGCCCAGGACTAGCGGAACTAGGCGAGCAGTACTTC. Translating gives CASSPGLAELGEQYF.

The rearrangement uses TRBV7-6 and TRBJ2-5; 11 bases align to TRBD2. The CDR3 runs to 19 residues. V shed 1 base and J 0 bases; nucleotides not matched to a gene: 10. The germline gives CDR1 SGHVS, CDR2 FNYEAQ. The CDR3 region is CASSLEVSVTSGDQETQYF. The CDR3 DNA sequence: TGTGCCAGCAGCTTAGAAGTCTCCGTGACTAGCGGGGACCAAGAGACCCAGTACTTC.

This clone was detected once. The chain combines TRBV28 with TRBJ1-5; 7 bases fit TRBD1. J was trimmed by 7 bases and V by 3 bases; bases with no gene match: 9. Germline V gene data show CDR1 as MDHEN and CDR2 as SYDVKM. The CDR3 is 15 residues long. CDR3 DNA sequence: TGTGCCAGCAGTTTGCACAGGGGAAAAAAACAGCCCCAGCATTTT. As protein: CASSLHRGKKQPQHF.

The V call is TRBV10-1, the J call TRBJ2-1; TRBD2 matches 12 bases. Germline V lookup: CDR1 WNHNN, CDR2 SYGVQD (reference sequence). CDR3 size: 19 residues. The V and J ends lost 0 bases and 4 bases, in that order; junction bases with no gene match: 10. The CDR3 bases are TGCGCCAGCAGTGAGTCGTCTAGCGGGAGGGCCCGTATGTACAATGAGCAGTTCTTC. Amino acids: CASSESSSGRARMYNEQFF.

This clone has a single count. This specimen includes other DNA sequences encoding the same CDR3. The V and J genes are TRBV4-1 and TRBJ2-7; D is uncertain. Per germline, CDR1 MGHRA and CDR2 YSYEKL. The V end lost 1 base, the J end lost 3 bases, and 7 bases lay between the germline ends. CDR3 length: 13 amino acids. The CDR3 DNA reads TGCGCCAGCAGCCAAGCAAAAGGCTACGAGCAGTACTTC. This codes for CASSQAKGYEQYF.

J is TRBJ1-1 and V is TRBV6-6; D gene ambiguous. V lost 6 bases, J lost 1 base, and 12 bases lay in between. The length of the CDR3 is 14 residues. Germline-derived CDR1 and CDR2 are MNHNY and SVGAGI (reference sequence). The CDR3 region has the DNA TGTGCCAGCAGCCCTTCGGGAGCGAACACTGAAGCTTTCTTT. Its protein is CASSPSGANTEAFF.

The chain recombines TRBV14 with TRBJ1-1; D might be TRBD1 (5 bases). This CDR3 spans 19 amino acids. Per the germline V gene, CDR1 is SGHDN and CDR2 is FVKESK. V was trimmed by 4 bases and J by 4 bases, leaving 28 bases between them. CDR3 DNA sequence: TGTGCCAGCAGCCGGAAAGCCCCCGGGACGACCACGCTACTCACTGAAGCTTTCTTT. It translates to CASSRKAPGTTTLLTEAFF. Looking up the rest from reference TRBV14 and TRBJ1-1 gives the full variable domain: EAGVTQFPSHSVIEKGQTVTLRCDPISGHDNLYWYRRVMGKEIKFLLHFVKESKQDESGMPNNRFLAERTGGTYSTLKVQPAELEDSGVYFCASSRKAPGTTTLLTEAFFGQGTRLTVV.

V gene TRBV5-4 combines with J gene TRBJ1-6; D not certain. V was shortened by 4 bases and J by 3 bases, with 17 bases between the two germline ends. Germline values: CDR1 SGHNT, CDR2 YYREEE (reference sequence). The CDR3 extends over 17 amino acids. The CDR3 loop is CASSKEQDLGYNSPLHF. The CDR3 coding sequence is TGTGCCAGCAGCAAAGAGCAGGACTTGGGCTATAATTCACCCCTCCACTTT.

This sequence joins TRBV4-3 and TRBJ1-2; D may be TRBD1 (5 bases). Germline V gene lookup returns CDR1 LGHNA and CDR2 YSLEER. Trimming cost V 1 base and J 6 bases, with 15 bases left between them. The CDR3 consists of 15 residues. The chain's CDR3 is CASSQGGDSINGYTF. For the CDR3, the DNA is TGCGCCAGCAGCCAAGGAGGGGATTCGATTAATGGCTACACCTTC.

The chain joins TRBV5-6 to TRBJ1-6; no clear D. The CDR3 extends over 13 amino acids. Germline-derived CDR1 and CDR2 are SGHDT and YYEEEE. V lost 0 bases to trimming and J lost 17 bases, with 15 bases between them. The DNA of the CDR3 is TGTGCCAGCAGCTTGGATCGCCGCCGAGTAGTCCACTTT. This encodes CASSLDRRRVVHF.